This T cell receptor beta chain was recorded in a study of blood T cell repertoires in COVID-19 (dated by TCRdb to the early 2020s). Looking at the study overall: The collaborator samples originated in the United States, Italy and Spain and spanned the acute and convalescent phases of COVID-19. The repertoires were released in a freely available public database intended as a resource for research on the immune response to SARS-CoV-2. Where available, HLA class I and class II types were taken from metadata supplied by the sample provider and were not determined by assay-based typing. Subjects who had been exposed to COVID-19, were actively infected with it, or had recovered from it provided the deeply sampled blood TCRbeta repertoires that made up the dataset. A de-identified subject ID, COVID-19 status, age in years and sex were almost always included in the sample metadata. The material from the prospective study consisted of cDNA or gDNA derived from T cells, B-cell-depleted T cells, or PBMCs. Samples came from the ongoing ImmuneRACE study (first 160 participants) plus 1,254 subjects from 6 global collaborators. General conclusions and limits of the study: The amount of clinical and demographic metadata varied by source and participant and was provided uncurated.

TCRbeta CDR3 regions were amplified from genomic DNA using the immunoSEQ Assay, a bias-controlled multiplex PCR. On the authors' methods: Nucleated cell counts per sample were estimated from amplification of reference gene primers within the assay. To quantify the absolute abundance of each unique TCRbeta CDR3 rearrangement, sequence reads were collapsed and filtered. For each sample, productive Simpson clonality was calculated by taking the square root of Simpson's diversity index across productive rearrangements. The table was pulled from immuneACCESS by TCRdb, which kept in-frame rearrangements only. Such tables lose some clones; where checked, under half of the loss comes from unresolved V genes, and the rest has no known cause. Clone size and V and J calls were adopted from that table, with D and trimming inferred from the DNA. The sample table records around 210,000 clones; about 86% of these occur just once. The ten most abundant clones make up 1.5% of the sample.

V is cut by 7 bases and J by 2 bases, and the space between the germline ends is 12 bases. The CDR3 starts with the cysteine, ends with the phenylalanine, and has 13 residues. Only the CDR3 DNA stays, 39 bases, in frame from base 1. Each collaborating institution followed its own protocols to collect whole blood in K2EDTA tubes. For TCRbeta analysis, collaborator samples were shipped as frozen whole blood, as isolated PBMCs, or as DNA extracted from either sample type. To note about this clone: Its antigen is currently not known. No base quality information exists; no much larger clone differs at one position.

In this chain, TRBV12-3 or TRBV12-4 is recombined with TRBJ2-7; the D segment could be TRBD1, given 6 matching bases. This receptor was obtained from a man aged 18 to 29 with active or convalescent COVID-19. The sample consisted of peripheral blood. The CDR3 is CASTGAVTYEQYF. In nucleotides, the sequence is TGTGCCAGCACAGGGGCAGTAACCTACGAGCAGTACTTC.